One and the same sample provided the 4 T cell receptor beta chains below, sequenced in a study of radiation and T cells in renal cell carcinoma. Documented time point: blood 4 weeks post-SBRT, at nephrectomy. Treatment specified: 15 Gy SBRT to primary tumor, nephrectomy 4 weeks later. TCRdb's table, derived via immunoSEQ multiplex PCR, lists solely in-frame clones and lacks some. The repertoire holds around 180,000 clones, with around 89% as singletons. The source material was blood, sampled from a patient whose treatment included radiotherapy and nephrectomy. The receptors here all came from a woman in her 50s with renal cell carcinoma.

In its sample, this clone was seen a few times. V gene TRBV5-6 combines with J gene TRBJ1-5; D remains unclear. There are 14 residues in the CDR3. V lost 0 bases and J lost 8, with 12 bases in between. Germline lookup yields CDR1 SGHDT and CDR2 YYEEEE. In DNA, the CDR3 is TGTGCCAGCAGCTTGGGTGGTCCAACAAAGCCCCAGCATTTT. Amino acids: CASSLGGPTKPQHF.

The chain uses TRBV7-9 and TRBJ2-5; 9 nucleotides match TRBD1. The germline V gene has CDR1 SEHNR and CDR2 FQNEAQ (reference sequence). The CDR3 has 15 residues. The V and J ends lost 4 bases and 3 bases, in that order; junction bases with no gene match: 6. The CDR3 region has the DNA TGTGCCAGCAGCTCTAAACAGGGGGCCGAAGAGACCCAGTACTTC. Residues: CASSSKQGAEETQYF. Variable domain in full (rest from reference TRBV7-9 and TRBJ2-5): DTGVSQNPRHKITKRGQNVTFRCDPISEHNRLYWYRQTLGQGPEFLTYFQNEAQLEKSRLLSDRFSAERPKGSFSTLEIQRTEQGDSAMYLCASSSKQGAEETQYFGPGTRLLVL.

The chain couples TRBV18 to TRBJ1-1; the D gene is possibly TRBD1 (6 bases). The CDR3 contains 14 residues. The V gene lost 0 bases and the J gene lost 8 bases, with 13 bases spanning the gap. Germline CDR1 reads KGHSH; CDR2 reads LQKENI. CDR3 sequence (DNA): TGTGCCAGCTCACCACCGCCTGGGACACTCGAAGCTTTCTTT. Translated, it gives CASSPPPGTLEAFF.

The CDR3 spells CASSLEGGGNTIYF. CDR3 sequence (DNA): TGTGCCAGCAGCTTAGAGGGTGGAGGAAACACCATATATTTT. The chain recombines TRBV7-6 with TRBJ1-3; D is undetermined. CDR1 and CDR2 from the germline V gene are SGHVS and FNYEAQ. This CDR3 comprises 14 residues. Trimming stripped 1 base from V and 4 bases from J, with 8 bases between.